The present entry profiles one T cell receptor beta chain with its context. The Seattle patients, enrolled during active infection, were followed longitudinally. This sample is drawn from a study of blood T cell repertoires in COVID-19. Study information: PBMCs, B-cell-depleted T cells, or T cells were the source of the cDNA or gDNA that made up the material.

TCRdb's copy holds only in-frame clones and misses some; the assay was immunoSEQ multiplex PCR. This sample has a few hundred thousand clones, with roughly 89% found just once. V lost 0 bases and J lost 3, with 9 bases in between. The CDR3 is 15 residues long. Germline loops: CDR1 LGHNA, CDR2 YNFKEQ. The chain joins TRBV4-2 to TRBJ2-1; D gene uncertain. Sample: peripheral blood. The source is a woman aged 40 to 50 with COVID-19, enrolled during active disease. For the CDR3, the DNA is TGTGCCAGCAGCCAAGACAACGGTGGCTACAATGAGCAGTTCTTC. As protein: CASSQDNGGYNEQFF.